These 32 T cell receptor beta chains share one sample of origin, sequenced in a study of blood T cell repertoires in COVID-19. Repertoires were generated with immunoSEQ multiplex PCR, while TCRdb's copy carries only in-frame clones and drops some. The sample shows around 180,000 clones, around 77% of them seen only once. The sequenced sample consisted of peripheral blood. These receptors were collected from a man aged 55 to 70 with active or convalescent COVID-19.

The chain joins TRBV7-9 to TRBJ2-2; D is unclear. V was trimmed by 5 bases and J by 2 bases, leaving 6 bases between them. Germline V gene lookup returns CDR1 SEHNR and CDR2 FQNEAQ (reference sequence). The length of the CDR3 is 13 residues. The CDR3 here is CASSITNTGELFF. For the CDR3, the DNA is TGTGCCAGCAGCATCACAAACACCGGGGAGCTGTTTTTT.

The rearrangement uses TRBV5-1 and TRBJ2-2, with D hard to call. The V gene lost 4 bases and the J gene lost 2 bases, with 9 bases spanning the gap. This CDR3 has 14 residues. CDR1 SGHRS and CDR2 YFSETQ come from the germline V gene. CDR3 coding DNA: TGCGCCAGCAGCGCCCTGGCAAACACCGGGGAGCTGTTTTTT. The encoded protein is CASSALANTGELFF.

The chain joins TRBV9 to TRBJ2-1; 7 bases line up with TRBD2. Germline assignment: CDR1 SGDLS and CDR2 YYNGEE. The J segment lost 6 bases and the V segment lost 0 bases, leaving 0 bases of the junction unmatched. CDR3 length: 13 residues. Here the CDR3 reads CASSVGTSNEQFF. CDR3 DNA: TGTGCCAGCAGCGTAGGGACTAGCAATGAGCAGTTCTTC. Variable domain in full (rest from reference TRBV9 and TRBJ2-1): DSGVTQTPKHLITATGQRVTLRCSPRSGDLSVYWYQQSLDQGLQFLIQYYNGEERAKGNILERFSAQQFPDLHSELNLSSLELGDSALYFCASSVGTSNEQFFGPGTRLTVL.

The chain combines TRBV5-3 with TRBJ1-1, with a tentative D call TRBD1 (5 bases). TRBV5-3 is labeled an ORF, and its function is uncertain. The V and J ends lost 4 bases and 1 base respectively, with 5 bases between them. The length of the CDR3 is 12 residues. CDR3 sequence: CARSQGNTEAFF. For the CDR3, the DNA is TGTGCCAGAAGCCAGGGGAACACTGAAGCTTTCTTT.

This sequence joins TRBV18 and TRBJ1-2, with TRBD1 identical over 9 bases. CDR3 length equals 15 residues. The germline gives CDR1 KGHSH, CDR2 LQKENI. The J segment lost 2 bases and the V segment lost 4 bases, leaving 5 bases of the junction unmatched. The CDR3 sequence is CASSLGQGRNYGYTF. The CDR3, as DNA: TGTGCCAGCTCACTGGGACAGGGAAGGAACTATGGCTACACCTTC.

The chain joins TRBV5-1 to TRBJ2-7, with a possible D match to TRBD1 (7 bases). Germline assignment: CDR1 SGHRS and CDR2 YFSETQ. Trimming took off 3 bases at V and 0 bases at J, with 10 bases between the two ends. The CDR3 loop spans 14 amino acids. The CDR3 DNA reads TGCGCCAGCAGCTCCCAGGGGGGCTCCTACGAGCAGTACTTC. Translated, it gives CASSSQGGSYEQYF.

The chain is built from TRBV18 and TRBJ2-5, with a weak D call TRBD2 (7 bases). CDR3 length: 15 residues. V gave up 3 bases and J gave up 2 bases, with 13 bases separating them. Germline V gene lookup returns CDR1 KGHSH and CDR2 LQKENI. The CDR3 region has the DNA TGTGCCAGCTCACCCCAGGGAGGGGGTCAAGAGACCCAGTACTTC. Amino acid sequence: CASSPQGGGQETQYF.

J is TRBJ1-2 and V is TRBV28; weak D call: TRBD1 (5 bases). This CDR3 region has 14 residues. V lost 2 bases to trimming and J lost 5 bases, with 12 bases between them. Germline V CDR1 and CDR2: MDHEN, SYDVKM. In nucleotides, the CDR3 is TGTGCCAGCAGTTTACAAGGGGCGGAGTATGGCTACACCTTC. Its protein product is CASSLQGAEYGYTF.

For this clone: Other DNA sequences in the same sample also yield this CDR3. The chain links TRBV18 to TRBJ2-5; 11 bases map to TRBD1. V lost 1 base, J lost 2 bases, and 0 bases stayed unmatched. The germline CDR1 and CDR2 sequences are KGHSH and LQKENI. This CDR3 has 15 amino acids. The CDR3 is CASSPRDRGQETQYF. The DNA for the CDR3 is TGTGCCAGCTCACCACGGGACAGGGGGCAAGAGACCCAGTACTTC.

J is TRBJ1-1 and V is TRBV19, with 10 bases matching TRBD1. The CDR3 consists of 16 residues. Unmatched junction bases numbered 7, after V lost 6 bases and J lost 0 bases. Germline assignment: CDR1 LNHDA and CDR2 SQIVND (reference sequence). This CDR3 is CASRDRGKRMNTEAFF. As DNA, the CDR3 is TGTGCCAGTAGGGACAGGGGGAAAAGAATGAACACTGAAGCTTTCTTT.

The chain has TRBV27 and TRBJ2-3, with D possibly matching TRBD2 (5 bases). Per the germline V gene, CDR1 is MNHEY and CDR2 is SMNVEV (reference sequence). The CDR3 sequence is 15 residues long. The ends were cut back, 3 bases at V and 3 bases at J, with 13 bases in the middle. CDR3 nucleotide sequence: TGTGCCAGCAGTTTCGAGGGAGTTTTTACAGATACGCAGTATTTT. It yields the protein CASSFEGVFTDTQYF.

The chain has TRBV7-9 and TRBJ2-3, with 7 bases that match TRBD2. V shed 3 bases and J 4 bases; nucleotides not matched to a gene: 10. The CDR3 runs to 16 residues. CDR1 is SEHNR, CDR2 FQNEAQ, per germline (reference sequence). CDR3 residues: CASSLRVGGRADTQYF. The CDR3 DNA sequence: TGTGCCAGCAGCTTGCGGGTTGGAGGGAGGGCAGATACGCAGTATTTT.

This clone was counted only a few times. This chain joins TRBV4-3 and TRBJ1-6, with 7 bases aligning to TRBD1. The CDR3 has 18 residues. Germline V gene sequence: CDR1 LGHNA, CDR2 YSLEER. J lost 2 bases, V lost 4 bases, and 11 bases had no gene match. The CDR3 DNA reads as TGCGCCAGCAGCCCAGCTTTACAGGGGATGACCTATAATTCACCCCTCCACTTT. Its protein product is CASSPALQGMTYNSPLHF.

The V and J genes are TRBV2 and TRBJ1-5; weak D call: TRBD1 (5 bases). V was cut by 1 base and J by 6 bases, with 13 bases left in between. The germline CDR1 and CDR2 sequences are SNHLY and FYNNEI. The CDR3 is 15 residues long. The CDR3 DNA follows: TGTGCCAGCAGTGAAGTACCAGGGTTGGGTCAGCCCCAGCATTTT. It codes for CASSEVPGLGQPQHF.

J is TRBJ1-2 and V is TRBV4-2; 7 bases are a match to TRBD1. CDR3 length: 15 residues. With V trimmed by 7 bases and J by 4 bases, 12 bases remained unmatched. From germline, CDR1 is LGHNA and CDR2 YNFKEQ. CDR3 sequence: CASTSRGGEGYGYTF. CDR3 nucleotides: TGTGCCAGCACCTCTAGAGGGGGCGAGGGCTATGGCTACACCTTC.

J is TRBJ2-1 and V is TRBV7-2, with D unclear. Trimming removed 1 base from V and 1 base from J, with 5 bases in between. The CDR3 sequence is 14 residues long. Germline V CDR1 and CDR2: SGHTA, FQGNSA. CDR3 residues: CASSLDSSYNEQFF. DNA for the CDR3: TGTGCCAGCAGCTTAGACAGTTCCTACAATGAGCAGTTCTTC.

This clone turned up a few times. V is TRBV11-2 and J is TRBJ1-6, with D tentatively TRBD1 (5 bases). Trimming shortened V by 1 base and J by 2 bases, and 12 bases separated the two germline ends. CDR3 length equals 17 residues. The germline V gene encodes CDR1 SGHAT and CDR2 FQNNGV. CDR3 nucleotides: TGTGCCAGCAGCTTAGCCACGGGGGTGACCTATAATTCACCCCTCCACTTT. The encoded protein is CASSLATGVTYNSPLHF.

The table lists this clone with many counts. V is TRBV10-3 and J is TRBJ2-1; 8 positions agree with TRBD2. CDR3 length equals 15 residues. Germline loops: CDR1 ENHRY, CDR2 SYGVKD. The trim removed 3 bases at V and 5 bases at J, leaving 6 bases unmatched. Here the CDR3 reads CAISDITSGNNEQFF. Here the CDR3 DNA reads TGTGCCATCAGTGATATAACTAGCGGAAACAATGAGCAGTTCTTC.

The chain joins TRBV7-3 to TRBJ1-5, with D possibly matching TRBD1 (5 bases). The CDR3 loop spans 13 amino acids. CDR1 and CDR2 (germline): SGHTA, FQGTGA. V lost 2 bases and J lost 7, with 9 bases in between. CDR3 bases: TGTGCCAGCAGCTTAGGTCGGACACAGCCCCAGCATTTT. It is translated as CASSLGRTQPQHF.

The chain combines TRBV11-2 with TRBJ2-3, with 8 bases fitting TRBD2. With V trimmed by 5 bases and J by 5 bases, 15 bases remained unmatched. From germline, CDR1 is SGHAT and CDR2 FQNNGV. This CDR3 comprises 17 residues. In DNA, the CDR3 is TGTGCCAGCAGCCCCCGCGGGGGGCTAGCGGTGGGAGATACGCAGTATTTT. Amino acids: CASSPRGGLAVGDTQYF.

The chain joins TRBV28 to TRBJ2-7; weak D call: TRBD1 (5 bases). Germline V gene lookup returns CDR1 MDHEN and CDR2 SYDVKM. The V gene lost 6 bases and the J gene lost 0 bases, with 15 bases spanning the gap. The CDR3 spans 15 residues. The CDR3 here is CASRFVQGDSYEQYF. The CDR3 DNA reads as TGTGCCAGCAGGTTCGTCCAGGGCGACTCCTACGAGCAGTACTTC.

The V and J genes are TRBV28 and TRBJ2-7; the match to TRBD1 covers 8 bases. V dropped 5 bases and J dropped 7; count of bases not matched to a gene: 7. This CDR3 has 13 amino acids. Germline loops: CDR1 MDHEN, CDR2 SYDVKM. For the CDR3, the DNA is TGTGCCAGCAGTAGACAGGGGCCGGGTGAGCAGTACTTC. It codes for CASSRQGPGEQYF.

V gene TRBV21-1 combines with J gene TRBJ1-4. TRBV21-1 is designated a pseudogene. The CDR3 spans 18 residues. The CDR3 DNA reads as TGTGCCAGCAGCAAAGCAGGGGAGGGGTTTTTAGCCGATGAAAAACTGTTTTTT. Protein sequence: CASSKAGEGFLADEKLFF.

This chain joins TRBV28 and TRBJ1-2; no reliable D call. The CDR3 has 15 amino acids. The V end was cut by 3 bases, the J end by 4 bases, with 15 bases between. Germline CDR1 and CDR2: MDHEN and SYDVKM. CDR3 loop: CASSFHGSLFYGYTF. In DNA form, the CDR3 reads TGTGCCAGCAGTTTTCACGGGTCCCTCTTCTATGGCTACACCTTC.

The gene calls are TRBV4-1 and TRBJ2-5; 10 bases are shared with TRBD1. CDR1 is MGHRA and CDR2 is YSYEKL in the germline V gene. The ends lost 0 bases at V and 0 bases at J; junction bases unmatched: 7. The CDR3 contains 18 residues. The CDR3 nucleotides read TGCGCCAGCAGCCAAGATGAAGTGGGACAGGGGTACCAAGAGACCCAGTACTTC. The encoded protein is CASSQDEVGQGYQETQYF.

The chain combines TRBV27 with TRBJ2-1; 9 bases line up with TRBD2. In germline, CDR1 is MNHEY, CDR2 SMNVEV (reference sequence). V shed 2 bases, J shed 3 bases, and the junction held 2 bases outside the gene matches. CDR3 size: 15 residues. In nucleotides, the CDR3 is TGTGCCAGCAGTTTACGACTAGCGGTCTACAATGAGCAGTTCTTC. The encoded protein is CASSLRLAVYNEQFF.

CDR3 in amino acids: CASSLYPGSGRSYNEQFF. As DNA, the CDR3 is TGTGCCAGCAGTTTATATCCGGGTAGCGGGAGGAGCTACAATGAGCAGTTCTTC. The V call is TRBV27, the J call TRBJ2-1; 10 bases agree with TRBD2. Germline-derived CDR1 and CDR2 are MNHEY and SMNVEV (reference sequence). J gave up 3 bases and V 1 base, and 9 bases lay outside the gene matches. The CDR3 covers 18 residues.

The chain couples TRBV5-5 to TRBJ1-2; 7 nucleotides match TRBD1. There are 16 residues in the CDR3. CDR1 SGHKS and CDR2 YYEKEE come from the germline V gene (reference sequence). The ends lost 4 bases at V and 3 bases at J; junction bases unmatched: 12. The CDR3 protein is CASSPEPGQLHYGYTF. CDR3 bases: TGTGCCAGCAGCCCAGAGCCGGGACAGCTTCACTATGGCTACACCTTC.

The chain has TRBV7-9 and TRBJ1-2; D not certain. Germline lookup yields CDR1 SEHNR and CDR2 FQNEAQ (reference sequence). The CDR3 length is 13 residues. The germline V and J ends were trimmed by 3 bases and 5 bases, with 10 bases remaining between them. The CDR3 reads CASSLRAAYGYTF. CDR3 bases: TGTGCCAGCAGCTTGCGGGCGGCATATGGCTACACCTTC.

V is TRBV28 and J is TRBJ1-2; D gene unclear. The CDR3 is 15 amino acids. Trimming removed 4 bases at V and 0 bases at J, with 12 bases between. Germline V gives CDR1 MDHEN, CDR2 SYDVKM. The CDR3 here is CASSSPPQSNYGYTF. CDR3 DNA sequence: TGTGCCAGCAGTTCCCCCCCACAGTCTAACTATGGCTACACCTTC.

The CDR3 DNA follows: TGTGCCAGCAGCCAAGATCAGGGCTTTTGGGGCTACACCTTC. It translates to CASSQDQGFWGYTF. This chain uses TRBV3-1 (or the pseudogene TRBV3-2) with TRBJ1-2; a possible D gene is TRBD1 (5 bases). This CDR3 contains 14 residues. Germline CDR1 reads LGHDT; CDR2 reads YNNKEL (reference sequence). Trimming cost V 0 bases and J 8 bases, with 13 bases left between them.

The chain uses TRBV24-1 and TRBJ2-1; possibly TRBD2 for D (5 bases). This CDR3 is built from 13 residues. The V gene lost 2 bases and the J gene lost 8 bases, with 9 bases spanning the gap. The V gene's germline CDR1 is KGHDR and CDR2 SFDVKD. The CDR3 nucleotides read TGTGCCACCAGTGATTCTCCCGGGGATGAGCAGTTCTTC. This encodes CATSDSPGDEQFF.